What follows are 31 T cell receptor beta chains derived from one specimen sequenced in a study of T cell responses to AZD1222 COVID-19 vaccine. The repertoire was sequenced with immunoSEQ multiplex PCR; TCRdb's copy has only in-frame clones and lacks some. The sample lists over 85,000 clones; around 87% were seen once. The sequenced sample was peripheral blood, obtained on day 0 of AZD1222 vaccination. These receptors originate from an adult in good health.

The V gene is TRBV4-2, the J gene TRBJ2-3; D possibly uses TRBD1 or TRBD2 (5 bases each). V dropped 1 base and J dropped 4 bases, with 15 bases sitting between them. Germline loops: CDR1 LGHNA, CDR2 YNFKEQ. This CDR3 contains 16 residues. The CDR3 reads CASSQVGTPGADTQYF. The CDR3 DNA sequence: TGTGCCAGCAGCCAAGTCGGGACCCCCGGCGCAGATACGCAGTATTTT.

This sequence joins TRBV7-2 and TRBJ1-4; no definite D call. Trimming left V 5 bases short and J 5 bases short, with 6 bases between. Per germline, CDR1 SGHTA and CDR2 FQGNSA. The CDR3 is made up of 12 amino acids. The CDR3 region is CASSQRNEKLFF. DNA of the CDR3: TGTGCCAGCAGCCAGCGGAATGAAAAACTGTTTTTT.

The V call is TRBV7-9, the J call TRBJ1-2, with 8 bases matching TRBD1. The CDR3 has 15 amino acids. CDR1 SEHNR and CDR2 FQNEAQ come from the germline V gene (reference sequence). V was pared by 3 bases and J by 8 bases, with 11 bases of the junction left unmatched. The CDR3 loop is CASSFQVETGDGYTF. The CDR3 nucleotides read TGTGCCAGCAGCTTCCAGGTGGAGACAGGGGACGGCTACACCTTC.

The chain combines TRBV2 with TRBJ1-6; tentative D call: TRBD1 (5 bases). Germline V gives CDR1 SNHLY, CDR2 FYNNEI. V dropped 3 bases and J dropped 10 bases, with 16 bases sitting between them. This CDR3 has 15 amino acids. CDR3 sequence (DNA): TGTGCCAGCAGTGAGGGGGGTACCCAATCCTCACCCCTCCACTTT. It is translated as CASSEGGTQSSPLHF.

The CDR3 DNA is TGTGCCAGCAGCTTAGACGGAGATGGCTACACCTTC. It specifies CASSLDGDGYTF. The chain couples TRBV7-9 to TRBJ1-2; D not resolved. The CDR3 is 12 residues long. The germline gives CDR1 SEHNR, CDR2 FQNEAQ (reference sequence). V dropped 1 base and J dropped 6 bases, with 6 bases sitting between them.

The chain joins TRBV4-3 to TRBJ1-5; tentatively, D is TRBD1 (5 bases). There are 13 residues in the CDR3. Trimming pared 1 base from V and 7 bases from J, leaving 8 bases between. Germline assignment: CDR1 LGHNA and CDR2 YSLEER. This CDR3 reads CASSQVRDQPQHF. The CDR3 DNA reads TGCGCCAGCAGCCAAGTTCGGGACCAGCCCCAGCATTTT.

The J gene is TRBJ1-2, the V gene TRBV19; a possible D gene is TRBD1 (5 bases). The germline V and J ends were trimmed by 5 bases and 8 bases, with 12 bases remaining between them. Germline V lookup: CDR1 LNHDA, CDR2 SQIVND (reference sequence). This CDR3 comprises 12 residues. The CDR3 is CASSYRLVGYTF. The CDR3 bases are TGTGCCAGTAGTTACAGGCTTGTCGGCTACACCTTC.

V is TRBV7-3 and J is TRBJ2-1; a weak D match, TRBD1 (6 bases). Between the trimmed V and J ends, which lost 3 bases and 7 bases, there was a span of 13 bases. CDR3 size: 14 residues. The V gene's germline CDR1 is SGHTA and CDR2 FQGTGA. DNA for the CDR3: TGTGCCAGCAGCTTTACACAGGGTAGGAATGAGCAGTTCTTC. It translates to CASSFTQGRNEQFF.

CDR3 residues: CASSSRGNYNEQFF. Written as DNA, the CDR3 is TGTGCCAGCAGCTCCCGGGGGAACTACAATGAGCAGTTCTTC. The V gene is TRBV7-3, the J gene TRBJ2-1, with TRBD2 as a possible D gene (6 bases). CDR1 and CDR2 from the germline V gene are SGHTA and FQGTGA. Trimming cost V 4 bases and J 3 bases, with 10 bases left between them. This CDR3 is 14 amino acids long. The full variable domain, completed using reference TRBV7-3 and TRBJ2-1, is GAGVSQTPSNKVTEKGKYVELRCDPISGHTALYWYRQSLGQGPEFLIYFQGTGAADDSGLPNDRFFAVRPEGSVSTLKIQRTERGDSAVYLCASSSRGNYNEQFFGPGTRLTVL.

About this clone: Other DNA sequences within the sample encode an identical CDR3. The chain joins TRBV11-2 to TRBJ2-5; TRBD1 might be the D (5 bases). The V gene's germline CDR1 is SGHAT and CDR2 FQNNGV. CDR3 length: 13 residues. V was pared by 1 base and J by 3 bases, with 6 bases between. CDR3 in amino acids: CASSLGREETQYF. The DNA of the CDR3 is TGTGCCAGCAGCTTAGGCAGGGAAGAGACCCAGTACTTC.

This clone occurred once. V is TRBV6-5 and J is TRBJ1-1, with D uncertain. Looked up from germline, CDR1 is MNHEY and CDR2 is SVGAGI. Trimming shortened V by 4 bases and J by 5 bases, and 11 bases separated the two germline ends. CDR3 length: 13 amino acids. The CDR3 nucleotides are TGTGCCAGCAGTTGGCGTGGGAGTACTGAAGCTTTCTTT. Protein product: CASSWRGSTEAFF.

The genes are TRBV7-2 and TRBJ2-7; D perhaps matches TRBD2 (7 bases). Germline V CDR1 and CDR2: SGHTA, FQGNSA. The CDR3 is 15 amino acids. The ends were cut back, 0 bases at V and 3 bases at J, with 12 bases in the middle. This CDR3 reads CASSLAGGQNYEQYF. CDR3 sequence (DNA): TGTGCCAGCAGCTTAGCGGGGGGGCAAAACTACGAGCAGTACTTC.

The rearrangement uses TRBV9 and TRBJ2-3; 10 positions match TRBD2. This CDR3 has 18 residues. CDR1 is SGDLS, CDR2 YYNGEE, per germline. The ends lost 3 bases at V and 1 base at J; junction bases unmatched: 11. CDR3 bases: TGTGCCAGCAGCGCTCTTAGCGGGGGGTCCCCTCGCACAGATACGCAGTATTTT. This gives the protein CASSALSGGSPRTDTQYF.

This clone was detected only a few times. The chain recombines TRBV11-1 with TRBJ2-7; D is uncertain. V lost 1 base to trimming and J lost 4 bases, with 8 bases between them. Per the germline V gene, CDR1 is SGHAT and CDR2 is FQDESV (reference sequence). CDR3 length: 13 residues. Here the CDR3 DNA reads TGTGCCAGCAGCTTAGAGATGAAGTACGAGCAGTACTTC. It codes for CASSLEMKYEQYF. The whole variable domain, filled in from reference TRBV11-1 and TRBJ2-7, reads EAEVAQSPRYKITEKSQAVAFWCDPISGHATLYWYRQILGQGPELLVQFQDESVVDDSQLPKDRFSAERLKGVDSTLKIQPAELGDSAMYLCASSLEMKYEQYFGPGTRLTVT.

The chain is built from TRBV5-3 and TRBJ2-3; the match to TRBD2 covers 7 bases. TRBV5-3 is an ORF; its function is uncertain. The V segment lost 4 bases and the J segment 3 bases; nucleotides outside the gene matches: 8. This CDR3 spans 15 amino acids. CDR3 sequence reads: CARSPPAGFTDTQYF. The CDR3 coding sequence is TGTGCCAGAAGCCCCCCAGCGGGGTTTACAGATACGCAGTATTTT.

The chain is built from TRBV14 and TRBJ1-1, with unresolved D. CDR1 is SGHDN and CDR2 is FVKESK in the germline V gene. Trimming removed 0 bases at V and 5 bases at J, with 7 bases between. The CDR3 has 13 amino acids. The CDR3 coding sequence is TGTGCCAGCAGCCAAGATTGGCGGACTGAAGCTTTCTTT. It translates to CASSQDWRTEAFF.

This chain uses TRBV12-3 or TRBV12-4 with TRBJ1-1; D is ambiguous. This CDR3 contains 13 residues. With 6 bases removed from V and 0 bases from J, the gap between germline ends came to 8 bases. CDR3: CASSLALNTEAFF. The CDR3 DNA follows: TGTGCCAGCAGCCTCGCCTTGAACACTGAAGCTTTCTTT.

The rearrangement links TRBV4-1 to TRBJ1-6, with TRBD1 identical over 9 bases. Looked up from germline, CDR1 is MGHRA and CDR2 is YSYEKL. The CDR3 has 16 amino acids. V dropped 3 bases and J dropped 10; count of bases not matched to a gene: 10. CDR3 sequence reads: CASSQDPGTGRSPLHF. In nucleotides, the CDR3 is TGCGCCAGCAGCCAGGACCCCGGGACAGGGCGATCACCCCTCCACTTT.

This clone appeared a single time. CDR3 residues: CASSPRQGENSPLHF. CDR3 sequence (DNA): TGTGCCAGCAGCCCGCGACAGGGGGAGAATTCACCCCTCCACTTT. V usage is TRBV7-9 and J usage is TRBJ1-6; 9 bases map to TRBD1. The germline CDR1 and CDR2 sequences are SEHNR and FQNEAQ (reference sequence). The CDR3 totals 15 residues. V dropped 5 bases and J dropped 7; count of bases not matched to a gene: 6.

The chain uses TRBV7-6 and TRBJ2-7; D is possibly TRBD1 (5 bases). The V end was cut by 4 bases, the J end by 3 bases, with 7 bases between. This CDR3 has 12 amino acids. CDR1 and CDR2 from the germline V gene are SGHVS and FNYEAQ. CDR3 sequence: CASSSTGYEQYF. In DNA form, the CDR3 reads TGTGCCAGCAGCTCCACAGGCTACGAGCAGTACTTC.

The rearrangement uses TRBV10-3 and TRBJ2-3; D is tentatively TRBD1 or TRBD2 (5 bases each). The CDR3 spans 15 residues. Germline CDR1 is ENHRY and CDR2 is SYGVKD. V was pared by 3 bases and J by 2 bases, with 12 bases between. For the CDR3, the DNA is TGTGCCATCAGTGAATCGGGGCTCACCACAGATACGCAGTATTTT. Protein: CAISESGLTTDTQYF.

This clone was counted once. The chain's CDR3 is CASSPRQEDYEQYF. The CDR3 DNA reads as TGTGCCAGCTCACCACGACAGGAGGACTACGAGCAGTACTTC. V is TRBV18 and J is TRBJ2-7; the D gene is possibly TRBD1 (6 bases). From germline, CDR1 is KGHSH and CDR2 LQKENI. Trimming took 1 base from V and 3 from J, leaving 10 bases between them. This CDR3 has 14 residues.

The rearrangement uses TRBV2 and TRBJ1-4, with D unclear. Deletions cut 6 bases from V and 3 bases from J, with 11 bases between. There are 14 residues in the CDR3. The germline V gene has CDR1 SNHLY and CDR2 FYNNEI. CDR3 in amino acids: CASSKTLSNEKLFF. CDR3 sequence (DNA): TGTGCCAGCAGCAAGACACTGTCTAATGAAAAACTGTTTTTT.

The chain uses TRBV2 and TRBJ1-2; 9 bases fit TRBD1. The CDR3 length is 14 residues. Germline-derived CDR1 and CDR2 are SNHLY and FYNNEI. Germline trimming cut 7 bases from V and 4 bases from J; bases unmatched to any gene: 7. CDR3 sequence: CASTEDRGSYGYTF. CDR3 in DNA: TGTGCCAGCACGGAGGACAGGGGATCCTATGGCTACACCTTC.

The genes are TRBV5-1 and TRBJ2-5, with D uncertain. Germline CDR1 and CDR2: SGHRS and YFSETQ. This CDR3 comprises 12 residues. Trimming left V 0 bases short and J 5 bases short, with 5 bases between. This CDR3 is CASSLGSETQYF. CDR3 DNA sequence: TGCGCCAGCAGCTTGGGTTCGGAGACCCAGTACTTC.

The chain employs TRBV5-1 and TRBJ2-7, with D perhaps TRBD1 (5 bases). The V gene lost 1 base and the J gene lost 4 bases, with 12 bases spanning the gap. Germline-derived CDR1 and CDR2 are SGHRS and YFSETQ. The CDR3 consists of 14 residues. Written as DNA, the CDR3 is TGCGCCAGCAGCTTGACAGGTACATCTTACGAGCAGTACTTC. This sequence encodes CASSLTGTSYEQYF.

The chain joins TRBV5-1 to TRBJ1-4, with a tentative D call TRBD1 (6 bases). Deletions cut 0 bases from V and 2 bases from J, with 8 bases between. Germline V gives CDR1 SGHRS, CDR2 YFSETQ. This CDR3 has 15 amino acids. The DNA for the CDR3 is TGCGCCAGCAGCTTGGGTGGACAGACTAATGAAAAACTGTTTTTT. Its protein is CASSLGGQTNEKLFF.

This chain's CDR3 is CASSLRARQPQHF. The CDR3 DNA reads TGTGCCAGCAGCCTCCGAGCGCGACAGCCCCAGCATTTT. The genes are TRBV14 and TRBJ1-5, with D unresolved. The CDR3 loop spans 13 amino acids. Deletions cut 4 bases from V and 7 bases from J, with 11 bases between. Looked up from germline, CDR1 is SGHDN and CDR2 is FVKESK.

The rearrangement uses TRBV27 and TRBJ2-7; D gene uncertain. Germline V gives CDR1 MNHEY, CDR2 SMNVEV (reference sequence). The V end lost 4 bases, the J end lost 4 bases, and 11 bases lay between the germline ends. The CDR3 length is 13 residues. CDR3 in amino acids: CASSYPPGYEQYF. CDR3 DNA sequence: TGTGCCAGCAGTTACCCCCCCGGTTACGAGCAGTACTTC.

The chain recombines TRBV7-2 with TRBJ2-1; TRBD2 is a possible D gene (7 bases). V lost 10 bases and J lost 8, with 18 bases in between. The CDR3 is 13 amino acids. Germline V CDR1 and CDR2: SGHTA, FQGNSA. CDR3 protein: CAIPAGGGHEQFF. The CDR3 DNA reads TGTGCCATCCCAGCGGGCGGGGGCCATGAGCAGTTCTTC.

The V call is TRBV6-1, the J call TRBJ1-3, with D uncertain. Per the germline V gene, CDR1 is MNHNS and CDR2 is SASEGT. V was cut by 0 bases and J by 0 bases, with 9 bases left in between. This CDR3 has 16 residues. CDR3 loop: CASSEAPGYSGNTIYF. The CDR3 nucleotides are TGTGCCAGCAGTGAAGCGCCGGGGTACTCTGGAAACACCATATATTTT.